This TCR beta chain was documented in a study of blood T cell repertoires in COVID-19. Study background: The cDNA or gDNA used as material had been derived from T cells, B-cell-depleted T cells, or PBMCs.

The recovered donors of Cohort 3 showed two negative PCRs, clearance, or symptom resolution. This CDR3 comprises 16 residues. Trimming removed 3 bases from V and 5 bases from J; junction bases left unmatched: 7. The germline V gene encodes CDR1 SGHRS and CDR2 YFSETQ. The method was immunoSEQ multiplex PCR; TCRdb's version includes in-frame clones alone and lacks a portion of them. The sample lists over 300,000 clones; around 91% were seen once. The chain combines TRBV5-1 with TRBJ2-2; 10 nucleotides match TRBD1. The sample was PBMCs or T cells enriched from blood (not recorded which). This TCR derives from a woman between 40 and 50 years old who had recovered from COVID-19. The CDR3 loop reads CASSSFPGQGTGELFF. CDR3 sequence (DNA): TGCGCCAGCAGCTCATTCCCGGGACAGGGGACCGGGGAGCTGTTTTTT.